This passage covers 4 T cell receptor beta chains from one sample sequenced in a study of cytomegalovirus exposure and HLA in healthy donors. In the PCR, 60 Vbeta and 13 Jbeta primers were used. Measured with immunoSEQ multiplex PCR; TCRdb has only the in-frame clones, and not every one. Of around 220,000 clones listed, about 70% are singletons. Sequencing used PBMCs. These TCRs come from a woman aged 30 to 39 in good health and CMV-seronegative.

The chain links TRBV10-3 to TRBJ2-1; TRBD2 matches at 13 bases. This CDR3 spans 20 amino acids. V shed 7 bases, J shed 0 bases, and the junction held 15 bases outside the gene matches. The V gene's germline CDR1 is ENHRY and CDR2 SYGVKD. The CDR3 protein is CAIKADGTSGATRSYNEQFF. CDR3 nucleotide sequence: TGTGCCATCAAGGCGGATGGGACTAGCGGGGCCACCCGCTCCTACAATGAGCAGTTCTTC.

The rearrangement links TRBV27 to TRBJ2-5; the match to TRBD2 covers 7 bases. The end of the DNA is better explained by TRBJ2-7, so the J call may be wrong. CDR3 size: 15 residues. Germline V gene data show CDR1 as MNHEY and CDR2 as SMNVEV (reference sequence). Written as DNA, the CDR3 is TGTGCCAGCAGTTTTTCCGGGGGGTCGATCTACGAGCAGTACTTC. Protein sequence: CASSFSGGSIYEQYF.

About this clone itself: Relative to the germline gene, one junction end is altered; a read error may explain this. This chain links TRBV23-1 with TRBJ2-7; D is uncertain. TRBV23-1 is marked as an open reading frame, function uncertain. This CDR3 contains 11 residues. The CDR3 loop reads CASSQNYEQYF. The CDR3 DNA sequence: TGCGCCAGCAGTCAGAACTACGAGCAATACTTC.

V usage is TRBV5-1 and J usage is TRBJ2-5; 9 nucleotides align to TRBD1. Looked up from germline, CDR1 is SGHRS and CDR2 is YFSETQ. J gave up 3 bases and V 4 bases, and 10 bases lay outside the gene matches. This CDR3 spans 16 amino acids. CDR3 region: CASSLYGQGMEETQYF. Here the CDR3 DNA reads TGCGCCAGCAGCCTCTACGGACAGGGGATGGAAGAGACCCAGTACTTC. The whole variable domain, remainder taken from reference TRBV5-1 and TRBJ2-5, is KAGVTQTPRYLIKTRGQQVTLSCSPISGHRSVSWYQQTPGQGLQFLFEYFSETQRNKGNFPGRFSGRQFSNSRSEMNVSTLELGDSALYLCASSLYGQGMEETQYFGPGTRLLVL.